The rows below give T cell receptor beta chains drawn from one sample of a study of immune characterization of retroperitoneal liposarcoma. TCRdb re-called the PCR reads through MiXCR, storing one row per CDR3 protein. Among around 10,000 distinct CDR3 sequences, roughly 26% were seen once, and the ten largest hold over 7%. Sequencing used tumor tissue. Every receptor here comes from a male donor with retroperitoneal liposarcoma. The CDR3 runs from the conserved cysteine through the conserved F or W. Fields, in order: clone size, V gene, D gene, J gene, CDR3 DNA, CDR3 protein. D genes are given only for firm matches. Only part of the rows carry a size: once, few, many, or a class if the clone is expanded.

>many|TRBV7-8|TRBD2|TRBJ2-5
TGTGCCAGCAGCTTAGATCCTAGCGGGAGCCTACTAGAGACCCAGTACTTC
CASSLDPSGSLLETQYF
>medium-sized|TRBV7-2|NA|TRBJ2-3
TGTGCCAGCAGCCCGACTGGGGATACGCAGTATTTT
CASSPTGDTQYF
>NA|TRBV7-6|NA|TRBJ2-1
TGTGCCAGCAGGCCAGACAGAGAAGAGACCCAGTTCTTC
CASRPDREETQFF
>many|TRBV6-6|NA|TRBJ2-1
TGTGCCAGCAGTTACCTCCCCTCGGGGAATGAGCAGTTCTTC
CASSYLPSGNEQFF
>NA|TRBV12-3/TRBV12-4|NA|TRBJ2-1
TGTGCCAGCAGTACCCTCGGTCGGGGGACCATCGAGCAGTTCTTC
CASSTLGRGTIEQFF
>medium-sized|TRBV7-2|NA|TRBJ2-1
TGTGCCAGCAGCTTAGTATTAGCGGTTTCCTACAATGAGCAGTTCTTC
CASSLVLAVSYNEQFF
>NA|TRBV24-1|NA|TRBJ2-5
TGTGCCACCAGTGATAGAGGAGTTCGAGAGACCCAGTACTTC
CATSDRGVRETQYF
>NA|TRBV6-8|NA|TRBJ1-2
TGTGCCAGCGGGACAACAGCAAACTATGGCTACACCTTC
CASGTTANYGYTF
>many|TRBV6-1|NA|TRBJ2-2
TGTGCCAGCAGTGAGGTACAAAACACCGGGGAGCTGTTTTTT
CASSEVQNTGELFF
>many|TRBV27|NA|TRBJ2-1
TGTGCCAGCAGGGAGAGCTCCTACAATGAGCAGTTCTTC
CASRESSYNEQFF
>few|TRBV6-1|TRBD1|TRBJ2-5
TGTGCCAGCAGGGACAGGGGTGGGGAGACCCAGTACTTC
CASRDRGGETQYF
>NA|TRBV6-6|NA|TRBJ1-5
TGTGCCAGCAGTTACTCGATAATGGGTCAGCCCCAGCATTTT
CASSYSIMGQPQHF
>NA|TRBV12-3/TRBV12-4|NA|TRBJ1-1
TGTGCCAGCTTGGGACAACCTGGGACTGAAGCTTTCTTT
CASLGQPGTEAFF
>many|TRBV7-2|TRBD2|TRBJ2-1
TGTGCCAGCAGCTTACAAGCGGGGCAGATGTGGGGCGGAAAGCAGTTCTTC
CASSLQAGQMWGGKQFF
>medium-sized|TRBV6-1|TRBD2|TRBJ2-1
TGTGCCAGCAGTGAAACTAGCGGGGGTTACAATGAGCAGTTCTTC
CASSETSGGYNEQFF
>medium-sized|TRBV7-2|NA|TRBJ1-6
TGTGCCAGCAGCTTAGGCAGGAATTCACCCCTCCACTTT
CASSLGRNSPLHF
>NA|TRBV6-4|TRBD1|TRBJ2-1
TGTGCCAGCAGTGTGCAGGGGGCATGGCAAAATGAGCAGTTCTTC
CASSVQGAWQNEQFF
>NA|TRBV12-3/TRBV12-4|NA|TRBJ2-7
TGTGCCAGCAGCGAAGGCGAGGGGGGCTCCTACGAGCAGTACTTC
CASSEGEGGSYEQYF
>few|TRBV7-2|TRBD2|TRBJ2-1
TGTGCCAGCAGCTTTAGCGGGGGGGAGGGGACCCAGTTCTTC
CASSFSGGEGTQFF
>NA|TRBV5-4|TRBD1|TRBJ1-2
TGTGCCAGCAGCTTCCACGGCTTGGGACAGCTTAACTATGGCTACACCTTC
CASSFHGLGQLNYGYTF
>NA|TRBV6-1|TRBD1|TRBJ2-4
TGTGCCAGCAGTTACCGCCCGACAGGGACAAATGAGCAGTACTTC
CASSYRPTGTNEQYF
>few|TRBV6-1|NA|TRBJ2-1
TGTGCCAGCAGTGTCCCGGACACCAATCCCTACGAGCAGTTCTTC
CASSVPDTNPYEQFF
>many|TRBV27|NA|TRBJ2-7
TGTGCCAGCAGTTTGACGGCCAACTCCTACGAGCAGTACTTC
CASSLTANSYEQYF
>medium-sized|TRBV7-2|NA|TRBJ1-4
TGTGCCAGCAGCACGATGACAGGTTTGGGTGAAAAACTGTTTTTT
CASSTMTGLGEKLFF
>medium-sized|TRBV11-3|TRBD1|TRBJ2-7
TGTGCCAGCAGCTCATCTGGACAGGGGGCGAGGAATGAGCAGTACTTC
CASSSSGQGARNEQYF
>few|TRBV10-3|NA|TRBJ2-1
TGTGCCAGCAGAGCACAGGGCGCCCTATACGAGCAGTTCTTC
CASRAQGALYEQFF
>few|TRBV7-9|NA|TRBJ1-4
TGTGCCAGCAGCGGTGTATCCCTTCGGGAAAAACTGTTTTTT
CASSGVSLREKLFF
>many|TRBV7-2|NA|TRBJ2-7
TGTGCCAGCAGCTGGGGCGGTGAGCAGTACTTC
CASSWGGEQYF
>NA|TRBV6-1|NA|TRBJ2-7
TGTGCCAGCAGACTAACCGTGACAGCTCCTACGGAGCAGTACTTC
CASRLTVTAPTEQYF
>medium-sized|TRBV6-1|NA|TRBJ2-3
TGTGCCAGCAGTTTGAGGCCCAGCACAGATACGCAGTATTTT
CASSLRPSTDTQYF
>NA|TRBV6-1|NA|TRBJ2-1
TGTGCCAGCAGGCGTTCAGAGACCCAGTTCTTC
CASRRSETQFF
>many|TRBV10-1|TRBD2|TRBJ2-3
TGCGCCAGCAGTGATACGGGAGGAGAGGATACGCAGTATTTT
CASSDTGGEDTQYF
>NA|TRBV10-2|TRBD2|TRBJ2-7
TGCGCCATCCCGGGACTAATAACCTACGAGCAGTACTTC
CAIPGLITYEQYF
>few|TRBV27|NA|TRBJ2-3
TGTGCCAGCAGTTTATATACCCCAGGTGGGTTGAGAGATACGCAGTATTTT
CASSLYTPGGLRDTQYF
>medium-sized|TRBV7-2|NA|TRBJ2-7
TGTGCCAGCAGCTTACGCCCTCTGTTCGAGCAGTACTTC
CASSLRPLFEQYF
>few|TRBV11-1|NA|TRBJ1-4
TGTGCCAGCAGCTCCCGGGCGCAAGGCGAAAAACTGTTTTTT
CASSSRAQGEKLFF
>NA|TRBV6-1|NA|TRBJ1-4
TGTGCCAGCAACAGGGTAGAGTATGAAAAACTGTTTTTT
CASNRVEYEKLFF
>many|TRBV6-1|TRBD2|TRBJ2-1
TGTGCCAGCAGTATCGGGACTAGCGGGAGCCGGGCCTACGAGCAGTTCTTC
CASSIGTSGSRAYEQFF
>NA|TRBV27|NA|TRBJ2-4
TGTGCCAGCAGTTTATTGACGGGGACCAAAAACATTCAGTACTTC
CASSLLTGTKNIQYF
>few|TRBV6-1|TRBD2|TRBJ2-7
TGTGCCAGCAGTCGAACCGGGACTAGTTACGAGCAGTACTTC
CASSRTGTSYEQYF
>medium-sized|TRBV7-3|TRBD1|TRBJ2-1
TGTGCCAGCAGCCCTAACCGGCATGGACAGGGTCGCGAGCAGTTCTTC
CASSPNRHGQGREQFF
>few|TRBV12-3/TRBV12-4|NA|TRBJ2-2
TGTGCCAGCAGTTTAAGCTCCAGGCACGGGGAGCTGTTTTTT
CASSLSSRHGELFF
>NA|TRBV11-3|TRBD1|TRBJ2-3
TGTGCCAGCAGCTTTCGGACAGGGGCAGACACAGATACGCAGTATTTT
CASSFRTGADTDTQYF
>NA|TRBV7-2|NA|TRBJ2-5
TGTGCCAGCAGCCTTCGCGCGAAAGAGACCCAGTACTTC
CASSLRAKETQYF
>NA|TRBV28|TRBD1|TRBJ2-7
TGTGCCACCATTACAGGGGACGCCCACGAGCAGTACTTC
CATITGDAHEQYF
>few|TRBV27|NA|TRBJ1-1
TGTGCCAGCAGTTTACCTTACCCCAAGACAGTGGACACTGAAGCTTTCTTT
CASSLPYPKTVDTEAFF
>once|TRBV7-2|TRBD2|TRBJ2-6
TGTGCCAGCAGCTTAGGCCAACTGGTGGCGGGACGGACGGGGGGGGGGGCCAACGTCCTGACTTTC
CASSLGQLVAGRTGGGANVLTF
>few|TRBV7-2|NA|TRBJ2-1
TGTGCCAGCAGCTTTCAGGTGGGAGAGACCCAGTTCTTC
CASSFQVGETQFF